A single sample is the source of the 18 T cell receptor beta chains below, sequenced in a study of blood T cell repertoires in COVID-19. Here immunoSEQ multiplex PCR was the method, and the copy in TCRdb shows in-frame clones only, minus some. The repertoire holds just over 350,000 clones, about 86% seen once, with about 7.1% in the top ten. Sequencing was done on a sample of peripheral blood. These receptors were collected from a woman aged 55 to 70 with COVID-19, enrolled during active disease.

This rearrangement joins TRBV6-5 to TRBJ1-6; TRBD1 is a possible D gene (5 bases). Germline loops: CDR1 MNHEY, CDR2 SVGAGI. Trimming stripped 6 bases from V and 3 bases from J, with 12 bases between. CDR3 length: 15 amino acids. The CDR3 DNA reads TGTGCCAGCAGCGCAACAGGCATCTATAATTCACCCCTCCACTTT. It is translated as CASSATGIYNSPLHF.

The chain combines TRBV5-5 with TRBJ1-1, with 7 bases matching TRBD1. This CDR3 has 14 residues. Germline V gene data show CDR1 as SGHKS and CDR2 as YYEKEE (reference sequence). V was clipped by 4 bases and J by 1 base; unmatched bases: 4. CDR3 region: CASSKRQGNTEAFF. DNA of the CDR3: TGTGCCAGCAGCAAACGACAGGGGAACACTGAAGCTTTCTTT.

The chain recombines TRBV11-2 with TRBJ2-7, with a tentative D call TRBD2 (5 bases). The CDR3 has 11 amino acids. V lost 5 bases and J 6 bases, leaving 8 bases between the germline ends. CDR1 and CDR2 (germline): SGHAT, FQNNGV. The CDR3 DNA sequence: TGTGCCAGCAGCGTAGGACTCGAGCAGTACTTC. Translated, it gives CASSVGLEQYF. Drawing the rest from reference TRBV11-2 and TRBJ2-7, the complete variable domain is EAGVAQSPRYKIIEKRQSVAFWCNPISGHATLYWYQQILGQGPKLLIQFQNNGVVDDSQLPKDRFSAERLKGVDSTLKIQPAKLEDSAVYLCASSVGLEQYFGPGTRLTVT.

V is TRBV2 and J is TRBJ1-1; maybe TRBD1 (6 bases). There are 14 residues in the CDR3. Germline V lookup: CDR1 SNHLY, CDR2 FYNNEI. The V end was cut by 5 bases, the J end by 3 bases, with 13 bases between. The CDR3 DNA reads TGTGCCAGCAGTTCCGGGACATTGCACACTGAAGCTTTCTTT. Protein: CASSSGTLHTEAFF.

The genes are TRBV7-9 and TRBJ1-5; weak D call: TRBD1 (5 bases). V lost 4 bases to trimming and J lost 4 bases, with 14 bases between them. Looked up from germline, CDR1 is SEHNR and CDR2 is FQNEAQ (reference sequence). This CDR3 region has 15 residues. CDR3 amino acids: CASSSSGPGNQPQHF. The CDR3 DNA follows: TGTGCCAGCAGCTCTTCAGGACCAGGGAATCAGCCCCAGCATTTT.

The chain is built from TRBV7-3 and TRBJ2-1; 9 nucleotides agree with TRBD2. V shed 1 base, J shed 7 bases, and the junction held 8 bases outside the gene matches. This CDR3 region has 16 residues. Germline lookup yields CDR1 SGHTA and CDR2 FQGTGA. Here the CDR3 DNA reads TGTGCCAGCAGCTTAAGTCTGGGACTAGCCGTTAATGAGCAGTTCTTC. It specifies CASSLSLGLAVNEQFF.

This clone was seen only once. J is TRBJ2-1 and V is TRBV9; 9 bases align to TRBD2. The CDR3 covers 15 residues. Germline V lookup: CDR1 SGDLS, CDR2 YYNGEE. The J segment lost 3 bases and the V segment lost 4 bases, leaving 5 bases of the junction unmatched. The CDR3 nucleotides are TGTGCCAGCAGCCGAAGCGGGGGGTACTACAATGAGCAGTTCTTC. Protein product: CASSRSGGYYNEQFF.

V is TRBV1 and J is TRBJ2-7; the table names TRBD2, a call not compared with the DNA. TRBV1 is labeled a pseudogene. The CDR3 covers 15 residues. The CDR3 reads CTSSQDRSSTTVQYF. The DNA for the CDR3 is TGCACCAGCAGCCAAGATCGGTCCTCCACTACCGTGCAGTACTTC.

The rearrangement joins TRBV27 to TRBJ2-3; 10 bases fit TRBD1. CDR1 and CDR2 from the germline V gene are MNHEY and SMNVEV (reference sequence). The V gene end was trimmed by 5 bases and the J gene end by 6 bases; junction bases not matched to a gene: 8. The CDR3 runs 15 residues. Here the CDR3 DNA reads TGTGCCAGCAGTCTAGGACAGGGGGATTTGGATACGCAGTATTTT. Its protein is CASSLGQGDLDTQYF.

The rearrangement uses TRBV7-3 and TRBJ2-7; D ambiguous. CDR1 is SGHTA and CDR2 is FQGTGA in the germline V gene. The V end lost 4 bases, the J end lost 0 bases, and 7 bases lay between the germline ends. The CDR3 is made up of 13 amino acids. CDR3 coding DNA: TGTGCCAGCAGCTCCGAGAGCTCCTACGAGCAGTACTTC. Amino acid sequence: CASSSESSYEQYF.

The chain has TRBV5-5 and TRBJ2-3; 10 bases are a match to TRBD2. Germline lookup yields CDR1 SGHKS and CDR2 YYEKEE (reference sequence). V lost 4 bases to trimming and J lost 4 bases; unmatched junction nucleotides: 12. The CDR3 totals 17 residues. CDR3 nucleotides: TGTGCCAGCAGCAACAGCGGGGGGGCCTTTGACTCAGATACGCAGTATTTT. Encoded protein: CASSNSGGAFDSDTQYF.

This chain joins TRBV2 and TRBJ1-2; TRBD1 agrees at 9 bases. CDR1 and CDR2 (germline): SNHLY, FYNNEI. Losses at the gene ends were 4 bases for V and 10 bases for J; bases not matched to a gene: 7. This CDR3 comprises 13 residues. The CDR3 protein is CASSGGQGVYYTF. The DNA of the CDR3 is TGTGCCAGCAGTGGGGGACAGGGAGTATACTACACCTTC.

V and J are TRBV19 and TRBJ1-3; TRBD1 is a possible D gene (5 bases). This CDR3 has 14 residues. V was pared by 8 bases and J by 0 bases, with 11 bases between. Germline values: CDR1 LNHDA, CDR2 SQIVND (reference sequence). The CDR3 sequence: CASGGDYSGNTIYF. CDR3 coding DNA: TGTGCCAGTGGGGGGGATTACTCTGGAAACACCATATATTTT.

This rearrangement joins TRBV7-3 to TRBJ2-2, with a tentative D call TRBD1 (6 bases). With 3 bases removed from V and 1 base from J, the gap between germline ends came to 6 bases. Germline values: CDR1 SGHTA, CDR2 FQGTGA. This CDR3 comprises 14 residues. The DNA of the CDR3 is TGTGCCAGCAGCTTGGGACAGAACACCGGGGAGCTGTTTTTT. It is translated as CASSLGQNTGELFF.

The CDR3 DNA is TGTGCCAGCAGACGCACCGGGACTAGCTACGAGCAGTACTTC. It is translated as CASRRTGTSYEQYF. The V gene is TRBV11-1, the J gene TRBJ2-7; 8 bases agree with TRBD2. Germline V gene sequence: CDR1 SGHAT, CDR2 FQDESV (reference sequence). J was trimmed by 3 bases and V by 6 bases; bases with no gene match: 7. The CDR3 covers 14 residues. The complete variable domain, with remaining parts taken from reference TRBV11-1 and TRBJ2-7, reads EAEVAQSPRYKITEKSQAVAFWCDPISGHATLYWYRQILGQGPELLVQFQDESVVDDSQLPKDRFSAERLKGVDSTLKIQPAELGDSAMYLCASRRTGTSYEQYFGPGTRLTVT.

The rearrangement links TRBV10-3 to TRBJ2-1; 7 nucleotides line up with TRBD2. Trimming took 0 bases from V and 6 from J; bases not matched to a gene: 5. Germline V lookup: CDR1 ENHRY, CDR2 SYGVKD. The CDR3 is made up of 15 amino acids. The CDR3 here is CAISESSGRGNEQFF. The DNA for the CDR3 is TGTGCCATCAGTGAGTCGAGTGGGAGGGGCAATGAGCAGTTCTTC.

V is TRBV3-1 (or the pseudogene TRBV3-2) and J is TRBJ2-1, with TRBD2 as a possible D gene (7 bases). The CDR3 length is 20 residues. Germline V lookup: CDR1 LGHDT, CDR2 YNNKEL (reference sequence). Trimming pared 0 bases from V and 5 bases from J, leaving 26 bases between. The CDR3 reads CASSQDLGTGGYVGNNEQFF. CDR3 nucleotides: TGTGCCAGCAGCCAAGATCTTGGGACGGGGGGCTATGTTGGCAACAATGAGCAGTTCTTC.

CDR3 sequence (DNA): TGTGCTAGTGGTTCGACAGGACGGAAAGAGGGCTACACCTTC. This translates into CASGSTGRKEGYTF. The V and J genes are TRBV12-5 and TRBJ1-2; perhaps TRBD1 as D (6 bases). The CDR3 contains 14 residues. Deletions cut 4 bases from V and 8 bases from J, with 17 bases between. Germline loops: CDR1 LGHNT, CDR2 FRNRAP.